The 30 T cell receptor beta chains in this list originate from one sample, sequenced in a study of type 1 and type 2 diabetes patients. Genomic DNA was the PCR template. Amplification of the beta chain CDR3 used 30 forward and 13 reverse multiplex primers. TCRdb reprocessed the multiplex PCR reads with MiXCR, giving one entry per CDR3 protein. The sample has about 270,000 distinct CDR3 sequences; 47% are singletons. Sequences were obtained from peripheral blood mononuclear cells (PBMCs). Receptor source: a man in his late teens or twenties with type 2 diabetes.

This clonotype was seen more than once but under ten times. The V gene is TRBV6-6, the J gene TRBJ1-1; TRBD1 matches 7 bases. J lost 4 bases, V lost 7 bases, and 9 bases had no gene match. Germline CDR1 reads MNHNY; CDR2 reads SVGAGI (reference sequence). CDR3 length equals 14 residues. For the CDR3, the DNA is TGTGCCAGCACCCAAACAGGGGACATCACTGAAGCTTTCTTT. As protein: CASTQTGDITEAFF.

V and J are TRBV20-1 and TRBJ1-6; TRBD1 is a possible D gene (6 bases). The germline gives CDR1 DFQATT, CDR2 SNEGSKA (reference sequence). V lost 6 bases and J lost 8, with 20 bases in between. The CDR3 covers 15 residues. The CDR3 bases are TGCAGTGCCAGGCCGGCAGGGGCAATGCATTCACCCCTCCACTTT. Translation gives CSARPAGAMHSPLHF.

The chain couples TRBV5-6 to TRBJ2-7, with TRBD1 matching over 9 bases. The ends lost 4 bases at V and 2 bases at J; junction bases unmatched: 10. This CDR3 comprises 16 residues. Germline-derived CDR1 and CDR2 are SGHDT and YYEEEE. Written as DNA, the CDR3 is TGTGCCAGCAGCGCCTACCGGGACAGGGCCACCTACGAGCAGTACTTC. Its protein product is CASSAYRDRATYEQYF.

The chain carries TRBV2 and TRBJ2-7; TRBD2 aligns across 9 bases. Germline values: CDR1 SNHLY, CDR2 FYNNEI. V gave up 3 bases and J gave up 3 bases; unmatched junction bases: 3. The CDR3 runs to 14 residues. The CDR3 is CASSDAGGVYEQYF. The CDR3 DNA is TGTGCCAGCAGTGATGCGGGGGGGGTCTACGAGCAGTACTTC.

This chain connects TRBV27 to TRBJ2-1; D unresolved. This CDR3 is built from 13 residues. V dropped 5 bases and J dropped 6 bases, with 11 bases sitting between them. The V gene's germline CDR1 is MNHEY and CDR2 SMNVEV (reference sequence). CDR3 amino acids: CASSPPPVNEQFF. The CDR3 DNA reads as TGTGCCAGCAGTCCACCCCCCGTCAATGAGCAGTTCTTC.

V usage is TRBV6-1 and J usage is TRBJ2-7; D is perhaps TRBD1 or TRBD2 (5 bases each). CDR1 is MNHNS and CDR2 is SASEGT in the germline V gene. V lost 6 bases and J lost 3, with 9 bases in between. The CDR3 length is 12 residues. CDR3: CASRGDVYEQYF. The CDR3 nucleotides read TGTGCCAGCAGAGGGGACGTCTACGAGCAGTACTTC.

The rearrangement links TRBV10-3 to TRBJ1-2; D perhaps matches TRBD1 (5 bases). Germline V lookup: CDR1 ENHRY, CDR2 SYGVKD. V was shortened by 0 bases and J by 4 bases, with 15 bases between the two germline ends. This CDR3 spans 16 amino acids. The CDR3, as DNA: TGTGCCATCAGTGAGTCGGAGTCCGGGACTACCTATGGCTACACCTTC. Translated: CAISESESGTTYGYTF.

The V call is TRBV2, the J call TRBJ2-5; 9 nucleotides agree with TRBD1. The CDR3 is 16 amino acids. Germline CDR1 reads SNHLY; CDR2 reads FYNNEI. V dropped 5 bases and J dropped 4; count of bases not matched to a gene: 11. For the CDR3, the DNA is TGTGCCAGCAGTTCCGGGACAGGGCTCCCCCGAGAGACCCAGTACTTC. Translated, it gives CASSSGTGLPRETQYF.

This clonotype came up a few times. The chain employs TRBV10-2 and TRBJ2-5, with D hard to call. Germline V gives CDR1 WSHSY, CDR2 SAAADI. Trimming left V 3 bases short and J 3 bases short, with 23 bases between. This CDR3 is built from 18 residues. CDR3 region: CASSELKPGLWGKETQYF. Here the CDR3 DNA reads TGCGCCAGCAGTGAACTAAAACCGGGCCTTTGGGGAAAAGAGACCCAGTACTTC.

Written as DNA, the CDR3 is TGTGCCAGCAGTTTAGCCGCTCTACCTTCCTACAATGAGCAGTTCTTC. Amino acid sequence: CASSLAALPSYNEQFF. This chain joins TRBV27 and TRBJ2-1; no clear D. The ends were cut back, 2 bases at V and 1 base at J, with 12 bases in the middle. The CDR3 sequence is 16 residues long. Germline CDR1 reads MNHEY; CDR2 reads SMNVEV (reference sequence).

Worth noting for this clonotype: No conserved phenylalanine or tryptophan is present at the end of the CDR3, so a read error is the likely explanation. The chain is built from TRBV12-3 or TRBV12-4 and TRBJ2-7; 7 nucleotides match TRBD1. The CDR3 contains 14 residues. Trimming at V came to 6 bases and at J to 0 bases, leaving 5 bases not matched to a gene. The CDR3, as DNA: TGTGCCAGCAGATACAGGGGCCTCTCCTACGAGCAGTACCTC. Translated, it gives CASRYRGLSYEQYL.

CDR3 coding DNA: TGCGCCAGCAGCCTCGTAACCGGGACAGGGGCTAACTATGGCTACACCTTC. It specifies CASSLVTGTGANYGYTF. This chain links TRBV4-1 with TRBJ1-2; 10 bases agree with TRBD1. CDR3 length: 17 amino acids. V lost 4 bases, J lost 0 bases, and 8 bases stayed unmatched. CDR1 and CDR2 from the germline V gene are MGHRA and YSYEKL.

The gene calls are TRBV12-3 or TRBV12-4 and TRBJ1-1; a possible D gene is TRBD1 (5 bases). This CDR3 contains 12 residues. Trimming cost V 6 bases and J 5 bases, with 10 bases left between them. The CDR3 here is CASRDGGTEAFF. The DNA for the CDR3 is TGTGCCAGCAGGGATGGGGGGACTGAAGCTTTCTTT.

A few counts support this clonotype. The chain is built from TRBV7-3 and TRBJ2-2; D is undetermined. The CDR3 is 16 amino acids. Germline V gene lookup returns CDR1 SGHTA and CDR2 FQGTGA. V was clipped by 5 bases and J by 2 bases, with 15 bases between them. CDR3 protein: CASSPGGAANTGELFF. CDR3 nucleotide sequence: TGTGCCAGCAGCCCCGGTGGCGCGGCCAACACCGGGGAGCTGTTTTTT.

The rearrangement joins TRBV9 to TRBJ1-1; D is possibly TRBD1 (5 bases). Trimming removed 5 bases from V and 1 base from J, with 18 bases in between. The CDR3 is made up of 16 amino acids. CDR1 SGDLS and CDR2 YYNGEE come from the germline V gene. CDR3 DNA: TGTGCCAGCAGTCCCCAAGGGGAGAGAGAGAACACTGAAGCTTTCTTT. As protein: CASSPQGERENTEAFF.

The V call is TRBV10-1, the J call TRBJ2-3, with 8 positions matching TRBD1. CDR1 WNHNN and CDR2 SYGVQD come from the germline V gene (reference sequence). The CDR3 spans 13 residues. V was clipped by 8 bases and J by 6 bases; unmatched bases: 7. CDR3 sequence reads: CASEDRARDTQYF. The CDR3 DNA sequence: TGCGCCAGCGAGGACAGGGCTCGTGATACGCAGTATTTT.

V is TRBV11-2 and J is TRBJ2-2; perhaps D is TRBD1 or TRBD2 (5 bases each). The length of the CDR3 is 16 residues. CDR1 is SGHAT and CDR2 is FQNNGV in the germline V gene. With 0 bases removed from V and 2 bases from J, the gap between germline ends came to 10 bases. Here the CDR3 DNA reads TGTGCCAGCAGCTTAGAGGCAGGGACCAACACCGGGGAGCTGTTTTTT. Translation: CASSLEAGTNTGELFF.

This chain connects TRBV27 to TRBJ2-5; D is perhaps TRBD1 (6 bases). V shed 4 bases and J shed 4 bases, with 16 bases lying between them. CDR1 and CDR2 (germline): MNHEY, SMNVEV (reference sequence). The CDR3 extends over 15 amino acids. DNA for the CDR3: TGTGCCAGCAGTTCTTCCAGACAGGTGGGAGAGACCCAGTACTTC. This encodes CASSSSRQVGETQYF.

The gene calls are TRBV5-6 and TRBJ2-6, with 10 nucleotides matching TRBD1. CDR1 SGHDT and CDR2 YYEEEE come from the germline V gene. V trimming: 7 bases; J trimming: 4 bases; junction bases outside the gene matches: 8. The CDR3 runs to 16 residues. The CDR3 region has the DNA TGTGCCAGCTCCGGGACAGGGGTCCTGGGGGCCAACGTCCTGACTTTC. Amino acid sequence: CASSGTGVLGANVLTF.

This clonotype was detected a few times. The chain is built from TRBV5-1 and TRBJ1-6, with unresolved D. Germline assignment: CDR1 SGHRS and CDR2 YFSETQ. The V gene lost 0 bases and the J gene lost 10 bases, with 14 bases spanning the gap. There are 15 residues in the CDR3. The CDR3 nucleotides read TGCGCCAGCAGCTTGGGGGCTTTTGCTTACTCACCCCTCCACTTT. Translated, it gives CASSLGAFAYSPLHF.

The chain employs TRBV7-3 and TRBJ1-1, with TRBD1 as a possible D gene (5 bases). Trimming shortened V by 8 bases and J by 1 base, and 17 bases separated the two germline ends. Germline V gives CDR1 SGHTA, CDR2 FQGTGA. The CDR3 totals 15 residues. The CDR3 region is CASQGIYRRNTEAFF. In DNA form, the CDR3 reads TGTGCCAGCCAGGGCATTTATCGCAGGAACACTGAAGCTTTCTTT.

A note on this clonotype: One junction end does not reproduce the germline sequence, and a read error may be involved. The chain uses TRBV15 and TRBJ1-5; a possible D gene is TRBD1 (6 bases). The CDR3 has 16 amino acids. Germline V gives CDR1 LNHNV, CDR2 YYDKDF (reference sequence). Here the CDR3 reads CAASILSTGTTQPQHF. In DNA, the CDR3 is TGTGCCGCCAGCATCCTATCTACAGGGACAACTCAGCCCCAGCATTTT.

On this clonotype itself: The junction shows a germline mismatch at one end, possibly a read error. The chain has TRBV12-3 or TRBV12-4 and TRBJ2-7, with unresolved D. This CDR3 is built from 15 residues. CDR3 bases: TGTGCCAGCAGTTCAACAAGGACGGCTACCTACGAGCAGCACTTC. Amino acid sequence: CASSSTRTATYEQHF.

V usage is TRBV12-3 or TRBV12-4 and J usage is TRBJ1-5; 8 positions match TRBD1. The CDR3 contains 15 residues. Losses at the gene ends were 3 bases for V and 6 bases for J; bases not matched to a gene: 7. The CDR3 loop is CASSFSGGLLQPQHF. The CDR3 DNA reads as TGTGCCAGCAGTTTTTCAGGGGGCCTACTTCAGCCCCAGCATTTT.

The chain links TRBV7-3 to TRBJ2-3; 11 bases match TRBD2. Germline values: CDR1 SGHTA, CDR2 FQGTGA. This CDR3 has 15 amino acids. Losses at the gene ends were 6 bases for V and 3 bases for J; bases not matched to a gene: 5. The CDR3 spells CASSSSGGQTDTQYF. The CDR3 region has the DNA TGTGCCAGCAGTTCTAGCGGGGGGCAGACAGATACGCAGTATTTT.

This clonotype came up once. The CDR3 sequence: CASNGANTEAFF. The CDR3 coding sequence is TGTGCCAGCAACGGAGCGAACACTGAAGCTTTCTTT. The V gene is TRBV28, the J gene TRBJ1-1; D not certain. Between the trimmed V and J ends, which lost 7 bases and 1 base, there was a span of 7 bases. The CDR3 loop spans 12 amino acids. Germline loops: CDR1 MDHEN, CDR2 SYDVKM.

This clonotype was counted only a few times. The chain has TRBV12-3 or TRBV12-4 and TRBJ2-7; either TRBD1 or TRBD2 may supply D (6 bases each). The V end lost 9 bases, the J end lost 1 base, and 16 bases lay between the germline ends. The CDR3 covers 14 residues. The CDR3 loop is CASSNGGGSYEQYF. The CDR3 DNA sequence: TGTGCCAGTTCAAACGGGGGCGGGTCCTACGAGCAGTACTTC.

The rearrangement uses TRBV9 and TRBJ2-7; the D gene is possibly TRBD2 (6 bases). V shed 3 bases and J shed 0 bases, with 16 bases lying between them. This CDR3 is built from 16 residues. The germline CDR1 and CDR2 sequences are SGDLS and YYNGEE. The CDR3 DNA follows: TGTGCCAGCAGCGAAGGGGTTAGCGGTAGCTCCTACGAGCAGTACTTC. Translated, it gives CASSEGVSGSSYEQYF.

This clonotype was counted a single time. This chain joins TRBV6-6 and TRBJ2-4, with a tentative D call TRBD1 (6 bases). Germline lookup yields CDR1 MNHNY and CDR2 SVGAGI (reference sequence). The length of the CDR3 is 17 residues. The V gene lost 7 bases and the J gene lost 0 bases, with 19 bases spanning the gap. Written as DNA, the CDR3 is TGTGCCAGCACCCTGGGACATAGAGATCTAGCCAAAAACATTCAGTACTTC. Encoded protein: CASTLGHRDLAKNIQYF.

This chain connects TRBV27 to TRBJ2-3; D call uncertain. CDR1 MNHEY and CDR2 SMNVEV come from the germline V gene (reference sequence). There are 12 residues in the CDR3. The ends were cut back, 8 bases at V and 3 bases at J, with 9 bases in the middle. DNA for the CDR3: TGTGCCAGCGGCCGTGTTACAGATACGCAGTATTTT. It translates to CASGRVTDTQYF.